This TCR beta chain was sequenced for a study of blood T cell repertoires in COVID-19. The overall study: Both acute and convalescent COVID-19 samples were obtained from the United States, Italy and Spain.

Under the authors' procedure: Estimation of nucleated cell counts relied on the amplification of reference gene primers. Using immunoSEQ multiplex PCR, the repertoire was profiled, and TCRdb retains in-frame clones only, with some absent. Clone size and the V and J calls come from that table; the DNA yielded D and trimming. The sample consists of 300,000 to 400,000 clones, about 90% of them appearing once. The germline V gene encodes CDR1 LGHDT and CDR2 YNNKEL (reference sequence). V lost 1 base, J lost 6 bases, and 15 bases lay in between. The CDR3 runs 15 residues. The V call is TRBV3-1 (or the pseudogene TRBV3-2), the J call TRBJ1-2, with D possibly matching TRBD1 (6 bases). The source is a man aged 30-40 years who had recovered from COVID-19. The sample was PBMCs or T cells enriched from blood (not recorded which). The CDR3 loop is CASSQVSGGEDGYTF. The CDR3, as DNA: TGTGCCAGCAGCCAAGTTTCGGGGGGCGAGGATGGCTACACCTTC.